This T cell receptor (beta chain) was found in a study of blood T cell repertoires in COVID-19. Study in general: Sources were T cells, B-cell-depleted T cells, or PBMCs; the material itself was cDNA or gDNA.

The CDR3 totals 14 residues. The V segment lost 6 bases and the J segment 4 bases; nucleotides outside the gene matches: 6. CDR1 and CDR2 (germline): MNHEY, SVGAGI. The table came from immunoSEQ multiplex PCR; TCRdb's copy has only in-frame clones and leaves some out. In the table there are approximately 22,000 clones, approximately 88% of which are singletons. The sequenced sample consisted of peripheral blood. The receptor was derived from a man older than 75 with active or convalescent COVID-19. V usage is TRBV6-5 and J usage is TRBJ2-5; TRBD2 matches 9 bases. The CDR3 protein is CASSLREGGETQYF. CDR3 sequence (DNA): TGTGCCAGCAGCCTGCGGGAGGGGGGAGAGACCCAGTACTTC.